These 18 T cell receptor beta chains were sequenced from one sample in a study of T cell responses to AZD1222 COVID-19 vaccine (dated by TCRdb to 2020 to 2023). This specimen's time point label, interpreted: about 28 days (+/-7) after the second vaccine dose. This sample's treatment or condition label indicates: meningococcal conjugate vaccine given as trial control. Library preparation was by the immunoSEQ multiplex PCR assay. The clones in this table, taken by TCRdb from immuneACCESS, are in-frame only. Not every clone is retained; where verified, under half of the shortfall comes from an unresolved V gene, and the cause of the rest is unknown. This sample is represented by about 75,000 clones; about 87% of them were singletons. The top ten constitute 9% to 10% of the sample. The sequencing here drew on peripheral blood, taken 28 days after the second dose of the MenACWY control vaccine. Source of these receptors: an adult who received the MenACWY meningococcal vaccine as a control.

This clone has just a few counts. The chain uses TRBV29-1 and TRBJ1-5, with D perhaps matching TRBD1 (6 bases). Trimming took 5 bases from V and 4 from J, leaving 12 bases between them. The germline V gene encodes CDR1 SQVTM and CDR2 ANQGSEA. The CDR3 contains 13 residues. The DNA for the CDR3 is TGCAGCGTTTCGGACAGCACGAATCAGCCCCAGCATTTT. It translates to CSVSDSTNQPQHF. The full variable domain, with the rest looked up from reference TRBV29-1 and TRBJ1-5, is SAVISQKPSRDICQRGTSLTIQCQVDSQVTMMFWYRQQPGQSLTLIATANQGSEATYESGFVIDKFPISRPNLTFSTLTVSNMSPEDSSIYLCSVSDSTNQPQHFGDGTRLSIL.

V and J are TRBV4-2 and TRBJ2-7, with 7 nucleotides matching TRBD2. CDR1 and CDR2 from the germline V gene are LGHNA and YNFKEQ. The CDR3 spans 12 residues. Unmatched junction bases numbered 3, after V lost 8 bases and J lost 2 bases. In DNA form, the CDR3 reads TGTGCCAGCGGGGGGGTCGCCTACGAGCAGTACTTC. It encodes CASGGVAYEQYF.

This chain joins TRBV29-1 and TRBJ1-5; the match to TRBD1 covers 8 bases. The CDR3 extends over 13 amino acids. V trimming: 6 bases; J trimming: 2 bases; junction bases outside the gene matches: 3. The germline V gene has CDR1 SQVTM and CDR2 ANQGSEA. CDR3 loop: CSVQGAGNQPQHF. In DNA, the CDR3 is TGCAGCGTGCAGGGGGCTGGCAATCAGCCCCAGCATTTT.

This clone was picked up one time. This rearrangement joins TRBV30 to TRBJ2-7; tentative D call: TRBD2 (6 bases). Germline loops: CDR1 GTSNPN, CDR2 SVGIG (reference sequence). V gave up 3 bases and J gave up 2 bases, with 17 bases separating them. The CDR3 contains 15 residues. The CDR3 loop reads CAWSEGTAGPYEQYF. CDR3 DNA sequence: TGTGCCTGGAGCGAGGGAACTGCGGGGCCCTACGAGCAGTACTTC.

The chain carries TRBV2 and TRBJ1-5; D remains ambiguous. Looked up from germline, CDR1 is SNHLY and CDR2 is FYNNEI. The CDR3 totals 13 residues. The ends were cut back, 5 bases at V and 2 bases at J, with 7 bases in the middle. The CDR3 sequence: CASSRAGNQPQHF. The CDR3 nucleotides read TGTGCCAGCAGTAGGGCCGGCAATCAGCCCCAGCATTTT.

This clone appeared a few times. V and J are TRBV2 and TRBJ2-7; 8 positions agree with TRBD2. Trimming cost V 8 bases and J 5 bases; bases outside gene matches: 8. The germline gives CDR1 SNHLY, CDR2 FYNNEI. This CDR3 is built from 13 residues. CDR3 DNA sequence: TGTGCCAGCCGTACAAGCGGGGGTCACGAGCAGTACTTC. It translates to CASRTSGGHEQYF. Complete variable domain (other parts from reference TRBV2 and TRBJ2-7): EPEVTQTPSHQVTQMGQEVILRCVPISNHLYFYWYRQILGQKVEFLVSFYNNEISEKSEIFDDQFSVERPDGSNFTLKIRSTKLEDSAMYFCASRTSGGHEQYFGPGTRLTVT.

J is TRBJ1-5 and V is TRBV4-1; D gene unclear. This CDR3 spans 14 amino acids. V shed 5 bases and J shed 4 bases, with 12 bases lying between them. Germline assignment: CDR1 MGHRA and CDR2 YSYEKL. This chain's CDR3 is CASSDAVKNQPQHF. The CDR3 bases are TGCGCCAGCAGCGATGCGGTGAAGAATCAGCCCCAGCATTTT.

CDR3 sequence reads: CASSLNMGGSYGYTF. Here the CDR3 DNA reads TGTGCCAGCAGCTTGAATATGGGGGGTAGTTATGGCTACACCTTC. V and J are TRBV5-6 and TRBJ1-2; weak D call: TRBD1 (5 bases). V dropped 1 base and J dropped 5 bases, with 15 bases sitting between them. Germline CDR1 reads SGHDT; CDR2 reads YYEEEE. The CDR3 loop spans 15 amino acids.

The J gene is TRBJ2-1, the V gene TRBV11-2, with D unclear. The CDR3 runs 14 residues. Per the germline V gene, CDR1 is SGHAT and CDR2 is FQNNGV. Trimming pared 1 base from V and 5 bases from J, leaving 9 bases between. The CDR3 reads CASSLGYVDNEQFF. For the CDR3, the DNA is TGTGCCAGCAGCTTAGGGTACGTCGACAATGAGCAGTTCTTC.

The chain combines TRBV2 with TRBJ1-5, with D tentatively TRBD1 (6 bases). The CDR3 has 15 amino acids. Trimming stripped 6 bases from V and 4 bases from J, with 16 bases between. Looked up from germline, CDR1 is SNHLY and CDR2 is FYNNEI. The CDR3 here is CASRERGIWNQPQHF. The CDR3, as DNA: TGTGCCAGCAGGGAAAGGGGGATATGGAATCAGCCCCAGCATTTT. Variable domain in full (rest from reference TRBV2 and TRBJ1-5): EPEVTQTPSHQVTQMGQEVILRCVPISNHLYFYWYRQILGQKVEFLVSFYNNEISEKSEIFDDQFSVERPDGSNFTLKIRSTKLEDSAMYFCASRERGIWNQPQHFGDGTRLSIL.

The chain couples TRBV5-1 to TRBJ2-5; 10 nucleotides align to TRBD1. The junction had 5 bases not matched to a gene; V was cut back by 2 bases and J by 4 bases. This CDR3 spans 15 amino acids. CDR1 is SGHRS, CDR2 YFSETQ, per germline. CDR3 region: CASSLSGTGAETQYF. The CDR3 DNA is TGCGCCAGCAGCTTATCCGGGACAGGGGCAGAGACCCAGTACTTC.

The V and J genes are TRBV28 and TRBJ2-5; D is perhaps TRBD1 or TRBD2 (5 bases each). Trimming left V 1 base short and J 5 bases short, with 11 bases between. The germline CDR1 and CDR2 sequences are MDHEN and SYDVKM. The CDR3 covers 14 residues. For the CDR3, the DNA is TGTGCCAGCAGTTTATCTCGGGGCGGGGAGACCCAGTACTTC. Amino acid sequence: CASSLSRGGETQYF.

V is TRBV3-1 (or the pseudogene TRBV3-2) and J is TRBJ1-4, with unresolved D. The CDR3 contains 13 residues. Germline V gene data show CDR1 as LGHDT and CDR2 as YNNKEL (reference sequence). Trimming stripped 0 bases from V and 8 bases from J, with 7 bases between. Written as DNA, the CDR3 is TGTGCCAGCAGCCAAGATCCGAAGGAAAAACTGTTTTTT. Its protein product is CASSQDPKEKLFF.

The CDR3 bases are TGTGCCAGCAGCAATTACAGGGGGCAGAGGACTGAAGCTTTCTTT. Protein product: CASSNYRGQRTEAFF. V and J are TRBV6-6 and TRBJ1-1, with 9 bases fitting TRBD1. V lost 6 bases and J lost 5; bases outside the gene matches: 10. Germline CDR1 MNHNY, CDR2 SVGAGI (reference sequence). The CDR3 has 15 residues.

This clone was recorded only once. V gene TRBV6-2 or TRBV6-3 combines with J gene TRBJ2-7; 10 positions match TRBD2. J was trimmed by 3 bases and V by 5 bases; bases with no gene match: 7. CDR1 and CDR2 from the germline V gene are MNHEY and SVGEGT. The CDR3 runs to 15 residues. Here the CDR3 DNA reads TGTGCCAGCAGTCGTGGACTAGCGGTGAGCTACGAGCAGTACTTC. Translating it yields CASSRGLAVSYEQYF.

J is TRBJ1-1 and V is TRBV5-1, with a weak D call TRBD1 (6 bases). The CDR3 loop spans 13 amino acids. Germline V lookup: CDR1 SGHRS, CDR2 YFSETQ. V was cut by 4 bases and J by 1 base, with 8 bases left in between. This chain's CDR3 is CASSIQGNTEAFF. CDR3 DNA sequence: TGCGCCAGCAGCATACAGGGGAACACTGAAGCTTTCTTT.

This clone has only one observation. This sequence joins TRBV6-5 and TRBJ1-1; D is unresolved. Germline V gives CDR1 MNHEY, CDR2 SVGAGI. Trimming removed 5 bases from V and 5 bases from J, with 15 bases in between. The CDR3 runs 14 residues. The CDR3 loop is CASSLHSGVTEAFF. The DNA for the CDR3 is TGTGCCAGCAGTCTGCATAGCGGGGTGACTGAAGCTTTCTTT.

The J gene is TRBJ1-2, the V gene TRBV2; no clear D gene. Germline V lookup: CDR1 SNHLY, CDR2 FYNNEI. This CDR3 comprises 13 residues. Trimming removed 6 bases from V and 6 bases from J, with 14 bases in between. This CDR3 reads CASRRQESDGYTF. The CDR3, as DNA: TGTGCCAGCAGGAGGCAGGAAAGTGATGGCTACACCTTC.